A single sample is the source of the 18 T cell receptor beta chains below, sequenced in a study of blood T cell repertoires in COVID-19. This table comes from immunoSEQ multiplex PCR, and its TCRdb copy is limited to in-frame clones, with some not included. The sample lists 110,000 or so clones, approximately 80% seen once, with about 4% in the top ten. Material: peripheral blood. The receptors stem from a woman aged 70-85 years with acute or convalescent COVID-19.

The rearrangement joins TRBV27 to TRBJ1-6; 8 nucleotides agree with TRBD1. CDR3 size: 14 residues. In germline, CDR1 is MNHEY, CDR2 SMNVEV (reference sequence). V shed 5 bases and J 10 bases; nucleotides not matched to a gene: 7. Written as DNA, the CDR3 is TGTGCCAGCAGTCCCGGACAGGGTTGGTCACCCCTCCACTTT. This sequence encodes CASSPGQGWSPLHF.

The gene calls are TRBV3-1 (or the pseudogene TRBV3-2) and TRBJ2-7; weak D call: TRBD2 (7 bases). The CDR3 runs 15 residues. Trimming left V 1 base short and J 7 bases short, with 17 bases between. Per germline, CDR1 LGHDT and CDR2 YNNKEL (reference sequence). For the CDR3, the DNA is TGTGCCAGCAGCCAAGGGCGGGGGCCGACTGCGGAGCAGTACTTC. It translates to CASSQGRGPTAEQYF.

The gene calls are TRBV9 and TRBJ2-3; 8 bases fit TRBD1. The CDR3 is 14 amino acids. The germline gives CDR1 SGDLS, CDR2 YYNGEE. Trimming removed 4 bases from V and 3 bases from J; junction bases left unmatched: 4. In DNA form, the CDR3 reads TGTGCCAGCAGCCGGGACAGGTCAACAGATACGCAGTATTTT. It specifies CASSRDRSTDTQYF.

The rearrangement links TRBV10-2 to TRBJ2-3; D possibly corresponds to TRBD1 (5 bases). V lost 3 bases and J lost 1, with 11 bases in between. The germline gives CDR1 WSHSY, CDR2 SAAADI. This CDR3 has 15 residues. The CDR3 reads CASSDLQARTDTQYF. The CDR3 nucleotides are TGCGCCAGCAGTGACTTACAGGCTCGCACAGATACGCAGTATTTT.

The chain couples TRBV5-6 to TRBJ1-1; 8 nucleotides line up with TRBD1. The CDR3 consists of 12 residues. After removal of 4 bases from V and 4 bases from J, the junction contained 0 bases not matched to a gene. Germline-derived CDR1 and CDR2 are SGHDT and YYEEEE. The CDR3 is CASSGQGTEAFF. CDR3 DNA sequence: TGTGCCAGCAGCGGACAGGGCACTGAAGCTTTCTTT.

V usage is TRBV13 and J usage is TRBJ2-1; TRBD2 is a possible D gene (5 bases). Trimming removed 5 bases at V and 13 bases at J, with 15 bases between. The CDR3 is made up of 12 amino acids. CDR1 is PRHDT and CDR2 is FYEKMQ in the germline V gene (reference sequence). This chain's CDR3 is CASSQKRVRQFF. For the CDR3, the DNA is TGTGCCAGCAGCCAGAAGAGGGTTCGTCAGTTCTTC. Based on the CDR3 plus reference TRBV13 and TRBJ2-1, the full variable domain is AAGVIQSPRHLIKEKRETATLKCYPIPRHDTVYWYQQGPGQDPQFLISFYEKMQSDKGSIPDRFSAQQFSDYHSELNMSSLELGDSALYFCASSQKRVRQFFGPGTRLTVL.

The chain links TRBV24-1 to TRBJ1-4, with D unresolved. Germline CDR1 KGHDR, CDR2 SFDVKD. The CDR3 is 16 amino acids. The V gene lost 4 bases and the J gene lost 3 bases, with 14 bases spanning the gap. The CDR3 region is CATSDSSAGSNEKLFF. DNA for the CDR3: TGTGCCACCAGTGACTCCTCCGCAGGTTCTAATGAAAAACTGTTTTTT.

The chain links TRBV9 to TRBJ2-3; TRBD2 matches at 7 bases. This CDR3 has 16 residues. V was clipped by 0 bases and J by 1 base; unmatched bases: 5. Germline CDR1 SGDLS, CDR2 YYNGEE. CDR3 coding DNA: TGTGCCAGCAGCGTAGAATCAAGCGGGGGCACAGATACGCAGTATTTT. Encoded protein: CASSVESSGGTDTQYF.

The V and J genes are TRBV5-4 and TRBJ2-7, with TRBD1 matching 11 bases. V dropped 2 bases and J dropped 4; count of bases not matched to a gene: 8. Germline CDR1 and CDR2: SGHNT and YYREEE (reference sequence). This CDR3 contains 16 residues. The CDR3 DNA is TGTGCCAGCAGCTTTCCCCTAGGACAGGGGGCGTACGAGCAGTACTTC. As protein: CASSFPLGQGAYEQYF.

This CDR3 reads CASSRGILHSYNEQFF. CDR3 in DNA: TGTGCCAGCAGCCGCGGGATCCTCCACTCCTACAATGAGCAGTTCTTC. This chain links TRBV3-1 (or the pseudogene TRBV3-2) with TRBJ2-1, with a possible D match to TRBD2 (6 bases). The germline CDR1 and CDR2 sequences are LGHDT and YNNKEL (reference sequence). V gave up 4 bases and J gave up 0 bases, with 13 bases separating them. This CDR3 is 16 amino acids long.

The chain links TRBV4-2 to TRBJ2-1; 9 positions match TRBD1. In germline, CDR1 is LGHNA, CDR2 YNFKEQ. Trimming cost V 0 bases and J 7 bases; bases outside gene matches: 13. CDR3 size: 18 residues. CDR3 DNA: TGTGCCAGCAGCCAAGAGGGACAGGGCAGGATTCTAAGTAATGAGCAGTTCTTC. It is translated as CASSQEGQGRILSNEQFF.

The CDR3 DNA reads TGTGCCAGCAGCCCGTCCGGGTCTCGCGTCCCTGAAGCTTTCTTT. This gives the protein CASSPSGSRVPEAFF. The rearrangement joins TRBV7-2 to TRBJ1-1, with D hard to call. Trimming removed 5 bases at V and 6 bases at J, with 19 bases between. The CDR3 length is 15 residues. Per the germline V gene, CDR1 is SGHTA and CDR2 is FQGNSA.

The V gene is TRBV19, the J gene TRBJ1-1, with 7 positions matching TRBD1. CDR3 length equals 15 residues. Germline V lookup: CDR1 LNHDA, CDR2 SQIVND (reference sequence). The trim removed 5 bases at V and 0 bases at J, leaving 6 bases unmatched. CDR3 in DNA: TGTGCCAGTAGTGTGGGACAGAACATGAACACTGAAGCTTTCTTT. Its translation is CASSVGQNMNTEAFF.

The chain couples TRBV28 to TRBJ1-5, with D unclear. The germline V and J ends were trimmed by 2 bases and 5 bases, with 22 bases remaining between them. This CDR3 is built from 18 residues. The germline CDR1 and CDR2 sequences are MDHEN and SYDVKM. CDR3 sequence reads: CASSLPRAGISIYQPQHF. In DNA form, the CDR3 reads TGTGCCAGCAGTTTACCCAGAGCCGGGATTTCTATCTATCAGCCCCAGCATTTT.

The gene calls are TRBV19 and TRBJ2-1, with 13 positions matching TRBD2. V lost 1 base to trimming and J lost 4 bases; unmatched junction nucleotides: 1. This CDR3 has 16 residues. From germline, CDR1 is LNHDA and CDR2 SQIVND (reference sequence). In DNA, the CDR3 is TGTGCCAGTAGTATAGGGGGACTAGCGGGATACAATGAGCAGTTCTTC. Translating it yields CASSIGGLAGYNEQFF.

This rearrangement joins TRBV5-1 to TRBJ2-7; 8 nucleotides match TRBD2. The germline V gene encodes CDR1 SGHRS and CDR2 YFSETQ. CDR3 length: 17 residues. V dropped 0 bases and J dropped 3; count of bases not matched to a gene: 11. The CDR3 DNA reads as TGCGCCAGCAGCTTGGGGTCCGGACTAGCCTCCATCTACGAGCAGTACTTC. As protein: CASSLGSGLASIYEQYF.

This rearrangement joins TRBV9 to TRBJ2-5; maybe TRBD1 (5 bases). The V and J ends lost 0 bases and 5 bases respectively, with 14 bases between them. The CDR3 spans 15 residues. From germline, CDR1 is SGDLS and CDR2 YYNGEE. The CDR3 nucleotides are TGTGCCAGCAGCGTAGGGCCAGGGATGGGGGAGACCCAGTACTTC. It encodes CASSVGPGMGETQYF. Full variable domain (remainder filled in from reference TRBV9 and TRBJ2-5): DSGVTQTPKHLITATGQRVTLRCSPRSGDLSVYWYQQSLDQGLQFLIQYYNGEERAKGNILERFSAQQFPDLHSELNLSSLELGDSALYFCASSVGPGMGETQYFGPGTRLLVL.

Only a few counts were recorded for this clone. The chain is built from TRBV10-3 and TRBJ1-3; no clear D gene. The CDR3 has 16 amino acids. V lost 5 bases, J lost 5 bases, and 19 bases lay in between. CDR1 is ENHRY, CDR2 SYGVKD, per germline. The CDR3 DNA reads TGTGCCATCAGTCCAGCCGACTGGTGGTCGAGAAACACCATATATTTT. Amino acids: CAISPADWWSRNTIYF.